One and the same sample provided the 8 T cell receptor beta chains below, sequenced in a study of T cell clonality in common variable immunodeficiency. Sequencing used immunoSEQ multiplex PCR; TCRdb keeps in-frame clones, though not all of them. Altogether 35,000 to 50,000 clones were found in the sample, and no singletons occur. Sequencing was performed on peripheral blood mononuclear cells. These receptors all stem from a person aged 18 to 70 in good health.

This clone was seen only a few times. Read coverage stops 3 residues before the CDR3 terminus; the germline J gene supplies the remainder. The chain carries TRBV7-6 and TRBJ2-7; 7 bases fit TRBD1. The CDR3 totals 15 residues. The J segment lost 4 bases and the V segment lost 5 bases, leaving 11 bases of the junction unmatched. CDR1 and CDR2 from the germline V gene are SGHVS and FNYEAQ. The part of the CDR3 DNA that was read is TGTGCCAGCAGCCTCGCCCTGGGACAGAATTACGAG. It codes for CASSLALGQNYE. The whole CDR3 protein reads CASSLALGQNYEQYF.

This clone was detected ten times or more. The missing CDR3 end, 3 residues past where the read stops, is filled in from the germline J gene. The chain couples TRBV9 to TRBJ2-3, with D perhaps TRBD1 or TRBD2 (6 bases each). Trimming removed 3 bases from V and 2 bases from J, with 16 bases in between. In germline, CDR1 is SGDLS, CDR2 YYNGEE. The CDR3 totals 16 residues. The CDR3 is CASSATRDTTTDTQYF. The CDR3 bases that were read are TGTGCCAGCAGCGCAACGCGGGACACCACCACAGATACG.

This clone was seen ten or more times. The CDR3 is cut off 3 residues early in the read; its end comes from the germline J gene. The chain has TRBV30 and TRBJ1-4; 7 bases map to TRBD1. This CDR3 has 15 amino acids. With 1 base clipped from V and 5 bases from J, the junction kept 7 bases outside the gene matches. The germline CDR1 and CDR2 sequences are GTSNPN and SVGIG (reference sequence). The sequenced CDR3 bases are TGTGCCTGGAGTGAGACAGGGAGGGGGAATGAAAAA. Protein sequence: CAWSETGRGNEK. The full-length CDR3 reads as CAWSETGRGNEKLFF.

This clone was seen at least ten times. The read stops 3 residues short of the end of the CDR3; the missing end is completed from the germline J gene. The V call is TRBV4-1, the J call TRBJ2-7, with 15 bases aligning to TRBD2. The germline V gene encodes CDR1 MGHRA and CDR2 YSYEKL. The CDR3 length is 18 residues. Unmatched junction bases numbered 9, after V lost 4 bases and J lost 2 bases. This chain's CDR3 is CASSLPPGLAGGTYEQYF. The CDR3 DNA, read in part, is TGCGCCAGCAGCCTCCCCCCGGGACTAGCGGGAGGAACCTACGAG.

Ten or more counts support this clone. Read data end 3 residues before the CDR3 end; the end is taken from the germline J gene. The chain combines TRBV24-1 with TRBJ1-1; 8 nucleotides agree with TRBD1. With V trimmed by 9 bases and J by 4 bases, 6 bases remained unmatched. Germline V gives CDR1 KGHDR, CDR2 SFDVKD. This CDR3 region has 13 residues. This CDR3 is CATVGQGGTEAFF. The sequenced part of the CDR3 DNA is TGTGCCACCGTTGGACAGGGTGGCACTGAA.

This clone was seen ten or more times. The CDR3 end lies 3 residues beyond the end of the read and is filled in from the germline J gene. This sequence joins TRBV30 and TRBJ1-1, with D hard to call. The CDR3 covers 11 residues. The germline V gene has CDR1 GTSNPN and CDR2 SVGIG (reference sequence). The V end lost 5 bases, the J end lost 2 bases, and 6 bases lay between the germline ends. The CDR3 DNA, read in part, is TGTGCCTGGCAGTATAACACTGAA. It encodes CAWQYNTE. The entire CDR3 reads CAWQYNTEAFF.

This clone was seen at least ten times. The read ends 3 residues shy of where the CDR3 ends; the end is completed using the germline J gene. This sequence joins TRBV7-2 and TRBJ1-2; TRBD1 matches 7 bases. J lost 7 bases, V lost 1 base, and 3 bases had no gene match. CDR1 and CDR2 from the germline V gene are SGHTA and FQGNSA. The CDR3 loop spans 13 amino acids. CDR3 sequence: CASSLEQGTGYTF. CDR3 DNA, as far as it was read: TGTGCCAGCAGCTTAGAACAGGGGACTGGC.

This clone was seen ten or more times. The part of the CDR3 DNA that was read is TGTGCCAGTAGTACAGGGTTCTACAATGAG. Protein: CASSTGFYNE. The CDR3, in full, reads CASSTGFYNEQFF. The chain has TRBV19 and TRBJ2-1; tentatively, D is TRBD1 (5 bases). The observed sequence ends 3 residues before the CDR3 terminus, with the missing tail filled in from the germline J gene. The CDR3 runs 13 residues. V was trimmed by 4 bases and J by 3 bases, leaving 7 bases between them. CDR1 is LNHDA and CDR2 is SQIVND in the germline V gene (reference sequence).